The entry below describes one T cell receptor (beta chain). A few counts support this clonotype. It has no known antigen specificity. No much larger clonotype is one base removed from it; base qualities were not supplied. This sample is drawn from a study of early T cells in non-severe SARS-CoV-2 infection (dated by TCRdb to 2020 to 2022). Regarding the complete study: Bulk RNA from unsorted whole blood was used for TCR sequencing, so alpha and beta chains could not be paired. The investigation overall reported the following: VDJdb matching was skewed toward anti-spike CD8 responses and likely underestimated virus-specific expansions by missing private and CD4 specificities.

The CDR3 numbers 15 residues from cysteine through phenylalanine. The entry retains the CDR3 DNA only, 45 bases that are in frame from base 1. From a lookup of the germline V gene (reference sequence), CDR1 and CDR2 are DFQATT and SNEGSKA. Trimming leaves V shorter by 4 bases and J shorter by 8 bases, with the junction holding 7 bases beyond the gene matches. Set within a cohort of healthcare workers in London, UK, this nested case-control study involved weekly PCR testing of nasopharyngeal swabs along with blood sampling. Healthcare workers were recruited between 23 and 31 March 2020, during the week of the UK lockdown, and were followed weekly for up to about 15 weeks. The library was generated by 5' RACE. These reads were obtained on a NextSeq 500. To correct for sequencing error and PCR bias, the TCR library protocol tagged individual cDNA molecules with unique molecular identifiers. Both TCR alpha and beta chains were sequenced, and tight co-correlation was observed between alpha and beta sequence abundances in each sample. Processing in the source paper ran as follows. Decombinator V4 was used to perform V gene, J gene and CDR3 annotation of TCR sequences. TCRs were defined as expanded if a significant change between any two time points was detected under a Poisson model with p below 0.0001. TCR abundances were normalised to the total number of TCRs sequenced per sample and were expressed as counts per million. MAIT TCRs were defined by TRAV1-2 paired with TRAJ12, TRAJ20 or TRAJ33, and iNKT TCRs by TRAV10 paired with TRAJ18. VDJdb, accessed 1 November 2021, was searched for CMV, EBV and SARS-CoV-2 annotated TCRs, with TCRs annotated for multiple antigens excluded. The public reads were quality trimmed at Q25 with fastp and then assembled into clones with MiXCR by TCRdb, keeping productive beta chains. Here each entry gathers all rows of one CDR3 protein and keeps the most common genes and DNA. TCRdb's processing, not the authors', yielded these V and J calls. The sample contains 35,000 to 40,000 distinct CDR3 sequences, roughly 6.2% of them found a single time. The top ten constitute 25% to 30% of the sample.

The V gene is TRBV20-1 and the J gene is TRBJ2-1, with 14 junctional bases fitting TRBD2. The TCR sequence derives from an adult who was a healthcare worker with PCR-confirmed SARS-CoV-2 infection or an uninfected control (not recorded which). Sequencing was performed on whole blood. This receptor carries the CDR3 CSATSPTSGGDEQFF. The DNA sequence reads TGCAGTGCTACCTCCCCGACTAGCGGGGGGGATGAGCAGTTCTTC.